These 18 T cell receptor beta chains originate from one sample sequenced in a study of beta chain features in type 1 diabetes. What was sequenced were expressed TCRB transcripts, since all of the isolated RNA had been reverse transcribed. The data were produced by immunoSEQ multiplex PCR, yet TCRdb's version contains in-frame clones alone and is incomplete. The sample carries 140,000 to 150,000 clones, more than 10% recorded once. Broader study findings: Significant though moderate, a shortening of TCRB CDR3s appeared in all four CD4+ subsets of Type 1 diabetes patients.

Which antigens these TCRs recognize remains unknown. The sample consisted of central memory CD4+ T cells from blood. These receptors were taken from a man aged 18 to 30 with type 1 diabetes.

V usage is TRBV18 and J usage is TRBJ2-3, with D uncertain. The CDR3 has 13 residues. Trimming cost V 1 base and J 5 bases, with 7 bases left between them. Germline V gives CDR1 KGHSH, CDR2 LQKENI. The CDR3 is CASSPLLKDTQYF. For the CDR3, the DNA is TGTGCCAGCTCACCACTCCTAAAAGATACGCAGTATTTT. The full variable domain, rest sourced from reference TRBV18 and TRBJ2-3, is NAGVMQNPRHLVRRRGQEARLRCSPMKGHSHVYWYRQLPEEGLKFMVYLQKENIIDESGMPKERFSAEFPKEGPSILRIQQVVRGDSAAYFCASSPLLKDTQYFGPGTRLTVL.

This clone was found a few times. The rearrangement joins TRBV28 to TRBJ2-1; D remains ambiguous. V shed 2 bases and J shed 4 bases, with 12 bases lying between them. The CDR3 is made up of 15 amino acids. Per the germline V gene, CDR1 is MDHEN and CDR2 is SYDVKM. The CDR3 loop reads CASSLTTPQYNEQFF. Written as DNA, the CDR3 is TGTGCCAGCAGTTTAACGACCCCCCAGTACAATGAGCAGTTCTTC.

This clone was seen more than once but under ten times. The V gene is TRBV11-2, the J gene TRBJ2-3, with D unresolved. CDR3 length equals 13 residues. V lost 0 bases to trimming and J lost 3 bases, with 4 bases between them. The V gene's germline CDR1 is SGHAT and CDR2 FQNNGV. As DNA, the CDR3 is TGTGCCAGCAGCTTAGATCTGACAGATACGCAGTATTTT. Amino acids: CASSLDLTDTQYF.

The chain has TRBV14 and TRBJ1-5; D unclear. CDR3 length: 15 residues. V lost 4 bases and J lost 7, with 17 bases in between. Germline assignment: CDR1 SGHDN and CDR2 FVKESK. The CDR3 region has the DNA TGTGCCAGCAGCCTAGGAGGAGGGCCCCGACAGCCCCAGCATTTT. It translates to CASSLGGGPRQPQHF.

The CDR3 protein is CASSVETGGYGYTF. The CDR3 nucleotides are TGTGCCAGCAGCGTAGAAACAGGGGGATATGGCTACACCTTC. The chain has TRBV9 and TRBJ1-2; 8 nucleotides agree with TRBD1. The J segment lost 5 bases and the V segment lost 0 bases, leaving 3 bases of the junction unmatched. Germline CDR1 reads SGDLS; CDR2 reads YYNGEE. CDR3 length equals 14 residues.

The chain joins TRBV18 to TRBJ1-1, with D possibly matching TRBD1 (5 bases). Germline CDR1 is KGHSH and CDR2 is LQKENI. Trimming took off 1 base at V and 4 bases at J, with 7 bases between the two ends. This CDR3 has 13 residues. CDR3 nucleotide sequence: TGTGCCAGCTCACCACGTGGGGGCACTGAAGCTTTCTTT. Translation gives CASSPRGGTEAFF. The full variable domain, in which reference TRBV18 and TRBJ1-1 provide the parts outside the CDR3, is NAGVMQNPRHLVRRRGQEARLRCSPMKGHSHVYWYRQLPEEGLKFMVYLQKENIIDESGMPKERFSAEFPKEGPSILRIQQVVRGDSAAYFCASSPRGGTEAFFGQGTRLTVV.

The gene calls are TRBV25-1 and TRBJ2-5; D may match TRBD1 or TRBD2 (5 bases each). From germline, CDR1 is MGHDK and CDR2 SYGVNS. Trimming removed 5 bases from V and 0 bases from J, with 16 bases in between. The CDR3 has 16 amino acids. DNA for the CDR3: TGTGCCAGCAGTTCTGGGCAGGGAGTTGACCAAGAGACCCAGTACTTC. Translating gives CASSSGQGVDQETQYF.

The rearrangement links TRBV7-9 to TRBJ1-2, with 7 bases that match TRBD1. Unmatched junction bases numbered 8, after V lost 10 bases and J lost 3 bases. The CDR3 runs 13 residues. Germline V gene lookup returns CDR1 SEHNR and CDR2 FQNEAQ (reference sequence). The CDR3 loop is CATTGEGYYGYTF. CDR3 DNA: TGTGCCACTACAGGGGAGGGATACTATGGCTACACCTTC.

This clone was counted between two and nine times. CDR3 sequence reads: CATSRDPGQEQYF. The CDR3 nucleotides are TGTGCCACCAGCAGAGATCCAGGACAGGAGCAGTACTTC. V and J are TRBV15 and TRBJ2-7; a possible D gene is TRBD1 (6 bases). Between the trimmed V and J ends, which lost 0 bases and 7 bases, there was a span of 10 bases. The CDR3 length is 13 residues. CDR1 LNHNV and CDR2 YYDKDF come from the germline V gene (reference sequence).

The sample holds a few counts of this clone. The chain combines TRBV15 with TRBJ1-1; D not resolved. V dropped 5 bases and J dropped 1 base, with 5 bases sitting between them. This CDR3 has 12 amino acids. Germline V gene sequence: CDR1 LNHNV, CDR2 YYDKDF (reference sequence). This CDR3 is CATSGENTEAFF. The DNA for the CDR3 is TGTGCCACCAGCGGCGAGAACACTGAAGCTTTCTTT.

The chain uses TRBV4-2 and TRBJ1-6; perhaps TRBD1 as D (5 bases). V lost 0 bases to trimming and J lost 9 bases, with 12 bases between them. The CDR3 is 15 amino acids. CDR1 LGHNA and CDR2 YNFKEQ come from the germline V gene. DNA for the CDR3: TGTGCCAGCAGCCAAGAACAAGGGGTTGGTTCACCCCTCCACTTT. As protein: CASSQEQGVGSPLHF.

This clone was seen a handful of times. The chain uses TRBV7-6 and TRBJ1-6, with 8 bases matching TRBD1. Germline lookup yields CDR1 SGHVS and CDR2 FNYEAQ. The CDR3 loop spans 15 amino acids. J gave up 7 bases and V 5 bases, and 7 bases lay outside the gene matches. The CDR3 bases are TGTGCCAGCAGCGCCTCAGGGGGCTGGAATTCACCCCTCCACTTT. As protein: CASSASGGWNSPLHF.

The V and J genes are TRBV30 and TRBJ1-2; D is uncertain. The CDR3 is made up of 13 amino acids. The germline V and J ends were trimmed by 0 bases and 4 bases, with 9 bases remaining between them. Germline CDR1 reads GTSNPN; CDR2 reads SVGIG (reference sequence). The CDR3 here is CAWSVNGVYGYTF. Written as DNA, the CDR3 is TGTGCCTGGAGTGTTAACGGGGTCTATGGCTACACCTTC.

This clone was seen a handful of times. The V call is TRBV9, the J call TRBJ1-1, with no clear D. The germline V and J ends were trimmed by 2 bases and 4 bases, with 9 bases remaining between them. The CDR3 is 13 residues long. Germline values: CDR1 SGDLS, CDR2 YYNGEE. The CDR3 sequence: CASSVPGSTEAFF. CDR3 DNA: TGTGCCAGCAGCGTCCCTGGGAGCACTGAAGCTTTCTTT.

The gene calls are TRBV9 and TRBJ2-4, with D possibly being TRBD2 (6 bases). Germline V lookup: CDR1 SGDLS, CDR2 YYNGEE. This CDR3 is 17 amino acids long. V shed 3 bases and J shed 3 bases, with 19 bases lying between them. CDR3 nucleotide sequence: TGTGCCAGCAGCGCCACTGTTGGCGGGGAAGTCAAAAACATTCAGTACTTC. It yields the protein CASSATVGGEVKNIQYF.

This clone was counted many times. The V and J genes are TRBV13 and TRBJ1-6; 10 nucleotides align to TRBD1. The germline CDR1 and CDR2 sequences are PRHDT and FYEKMQ (reference sequence). After removal of 3 bases from V and 5 bases from J, the junction contained 1 base not matched to a gene. The CDR3 extends over 15 amino acids. CDR3 protein: CASSFGTGDNSPLHF. CDR3 DNA: TGTGCCAGCAGCTTCGGGACAGGGGATAATTCACCCCTCCACTTT.

This clone was detected only a few times. The chain carries TRBV5-1 and TRBJ1-1, with D possibly matching TRBD1 (6 bases). Deletions cut 2 bases from V and 4 bases from J, with 15 bases between. Germline V gives CDR1 SGHRS, CDR2 YFSETQ. This CDR3 has 15 residues. The CDR3 DNA is TGCGCCAGCAGCTTCCTACAGGGTGCGGGCACTGAAGCTTTCTTT. Encoded protein: CASSFLQGAGTEAFF.

The chain couples TRBV7-6 to TRBJ2-7; no clear D. Trimming removed 1 base from V and 6 bases from J, with 10 bases in between. The CDR3 length is 13 residues. The germline gives CDR1 SGHVS, CDR2 FNYEAQ. CDR3 region: CASSLDQASEQYF. CDR3 nucleotides: TGTGCCAGCAGCTTAGACCAGGCGTCCGAGCAGTACTTC.